This TCR beta chain is from a study of read filtering for tumor transcriptome and immune sequencing. Study details: Transcriptome libraries were built from DNase-treated RNA.

The V end was cut by 7 bases, the J end by 6 bases, with 22 bases between. This CDR3 region has 16 residues. The germline V gene has CDR1 MDHEN and CDR2 SYDVKM. Molecular barcoded adaptors covering alpha/delta and beta/gamma chains were used on roughly 370 ng RNA. One entry per CDR3 protein, called by TCRdb with MiXCR from the reads. The sample has some 120,000 distinct CDR3 sequences, 13% seen once. This clonotype has at least ten counts. The chain uses TRBV28 and TRBJ2-1, with D unclear. The sequence was collected from a donor over 35 with multiple myeloma. Input material: a population of CD138-negative cells sorted from bone marrow. CDR3 coding DNA: TGTGCCAGCAATACAGCCTCCGGGTCCTCTTTCAATGAGCAGTTCTTC. This translates into CASNTASGSSFNEQFF.